This is a list of T cell receptor beta chains from one sample in a study of CD8+CD57+ T cells in acquired aplastic anemia. A single record per CDR3 protein comes from TCRdb applying MiXCR to the reads. This sample has about 220,000 distinct CDR3 sequences, with 30% to 35% found just once. Sequencing input: sorted CD4+, CD8+, or CD8+CD57+ T cells (not recorded which) from PBMCs. The receptors were gathered from a human donor in good health, serving as a control. Each CDR3 is given with its conserved first and last residue. D genes are given only for firm matches. Clone size is shown for a subset of rows, as once, few, many or a class of expanded clone.

d_call j_call clone_size v_call cdr3_aa cdr3_nt
- TRBJ1-6 - TRBV7-9 CASVRGAGNSPLHF TGTGCCAGCGTTCGGGGCGCGGGTAATTCACCCCTCCACTTT
- TRBJ2-3 many TRBV20-1 CSARGSTITDTQYF TGCAGTGCTAGAGGGAGTACGATAACAGATACGCAGTATTTT
- TRBJ1-3 - TRBV3-1 CASSQDRRSSGNTIYF TGTGCCAGCAGCCAAGACCGGCGGAGCTCTGGAAACACCATATATTTT
TRBD2 TRBJ2-5 few TRBV6-2/TRBV6-3 CASSYGEGTQYF TGTGCCAGCAGTTACGGGGAGGGGACCCAGTACTTC
- TRBJ2-7 many TRBV10-1 CASSESLAGEQYF TGCGCCAGCAGTGAGTCGCTAGCCGGCGAGCAGTACTTC
- TRBJ1-6 once TRBV6-5 CASSYWGPPGNSPLHF TGTGCCAGCAGTTATTGGGGACCTCCTGGGAATTCACCCCTCCACTTT
- TRBJ1-3 - TRBV30 CARGGGDRGNTIYF TGTGCCCGTGGAGGAGGGGATAGAGGAAACACCATATATTTT
- TRBJ1-5 many TRBV19 CASSIEGGVQPQHF TGTGCCAGTAGTATAGAAGGGGGTGTCCAGCCCCAGCATTTT
- TRBJ2-1 - TRBV25-1 CASSDSNSYEQFF TGTGCCAGCAGTGACAGTAACTCCTACGAGCAGTTCTTC
TRBD1 TRBJ1-2 many TRBV12-3/TRBV12-4 CASTPPIWDREYGYTF TGTGCCAGCACTCCACCAATTTGGGACAGGGAATATGGCTACACCTTC
TRBD1 TRBJ1-1 many TRBV19 CASSPLGQGTEAFF TGTGCCAGTAGTCCTTTGGGACAGGGCACTGAAGCTTTCTTT
- TRBJ1-1 many TRBV7-2 CASSTRAGYTEAFF TGTGCCAGCAGCACACGGGCAGGGTACACTGAAGCTTTCTTT
TRBD2 TRBJ2-4 few TRBV20-1 CSASFFAGENIQYF TGCAGTGCTAGCTTTTTTGCGGGGGAAAACATTCAGTACTTC
TRBD1 TRBJ1-4 few TRBV5-1 CASSLEARGREKLFF TGCGCCAGCAGCTTGGAAGCCAGGGGGCGGGAAAAACTGTTTTTT
TRBD1 TRBJ1-3 once TRBV4-1 CAGSPTGTYSGNTIYF TGCGCCGGCAGCCCGACAGGGACCTACTCTGGAAACACCATATATTTT
- TRBJ2-2 - TRBV6-6 CASSYSWTGSLGELFF TGTGCCAGCAGTTACTCGTGGACTGGGAGTTTGGGGGAGCTGTTTTTT
TRBD1 TRBJ1-6 - TRBV20-1 CSARSTGTGWSPLHF TGCAGTGCGCGAAGTACCGGGACAGGCTGGTCACCCCTCCACTTT
TRBD2 TRBJ2-1 - TRBV6-1 CASSLRLAGGYNEQFF TGTGCCAGCAGCCTTAGACTAGCGGGGGGGTACAATGAGCAGTTCTTC
TRBD2 TRBJ2-3 many TRBV11-2 CASSRPSGVDTDTQYF TGTGCCAGCAGCCGACCTAGCGGGGTAGACACAGATACGCAGTATTTT
TRBD1 TRBJ2-7 - TRBV6-1 CASRDRVFEQYF TGTGCCAGCAGGGACAGGGTTTTCGAGCAGTACTTC
- TRBJ1-5 - TRBV2 CASSGTEQETQHF TGTGCCAGCAGTGGGACAGAGCAAGAGACCCAGCATTTT
TRBD1 TRBJ2-5 few TRBV18 CASSRLQGAGETQYF TGTGCCAGCTCACGGCTACAGGGGGCAGGCGAGACCCAGTACTTC
TRBD1 TRBJ2-2 - TRBV25-1 CASSNRGNGELFF TGTGCCAGCAGTAACAGGGGTAACGGGGAGCTGTTTTTT
TRBD2 TRBJ2-1 few TRBV20-1 CSARAIAGGPYYEQFF TGCAGTGCTAGAGCGATAGCGGGAGGGCCTTATTATGAGCAGTTCTTC
- TRBJ2-6 - TRBV15 CATSRFRSSGANVLTF TGTGCCACCAGCAGATTTAGAAGCTCTGGGGCCAACGTCCTGACTTTC
- TRBJ2-5 few TRBV25-1 CASEDGQVGVRETQYF TGTGCCAGCGAAGACGGGCAGGTGGGCGTACGGGAGACCCAGTACTTC
- TRBJ1-1 - TRBV5-6 CASSRLWGNTEAFF TGTGCCAGCAGTCGACTTTGGGGGAACACTGAAGCTTTCTTT
TRBD2 TRBJ2-5 many TRBV20-1 CSATRLAGDLETQYF TGCAGTGCTACCAGACTAGCGGGAGATCTGGAGACCCAGTACTTC
TRBD1 TRBJ1-2 - TRBV3-1 CASSQSGTGAWSYTF TGTGCCAGCAGCCAATCCGGGACAGGGGCCTGGAGCTACACCTTC
- TRBJ1-5 many TRBV20-1 CSASAPEAQHF TGCAGTGCCTCCGCCCCGGAGGCCCAGCATTTT
- TRBJ1-4 many TRBV20-1 CSAQGSDNEKLFF TGCAGTGCCCAGGGGTCTGATAATGAAAAACTGTTTTTT
- TRBJ1-2 - TRBV27 CASRGGTAANYGYTF TGTGCCAGCAGGGGCGGGACGGCCGCTAACTATGGCTACACCTTC
TRBD2 TRBJ2-5 few TRBV5-4 CASSTRTSGKETQYF TGTGCCAGCAGCACCCGGACTAGCGGAAAAGAGACCCAGTACTTC
TRBD1 TRBJ2-1 few TRBV19 CASNSLAGTGEGEQFF TGTGCCAGTAATTCACTCGCCGGGACAGGGGAGGGTGAGCAGTTCTTC
- TRBJ1-5 many TRBV6-1 CASSRTADSNQPQHF TGTGCCAGCAGTCGGACAGCAGATAGCAATCAGCCCCAGCATTTT
- TRBJ1-5 few TRBV28 CASSFSDLLGNQPQHF TGTGCCAGCAGTTTTTCAGACCTCCTGGGGAATCAGCCCCAGCATTTT
- TRBJ2-3 many TRBV7-2 CAGGDSLTDTQYF TGTGCCGGCGGGGACAGCCTCACAGATACGCAGTATTTT
- TRBJ1-2 many TRBV5-1 CASSLEPTNYGYTF TGCGCCAGCAGCTTGGAACCTACTAACTATGGCTACACCTTC
TRBD1 TRBJ2-7 - TRBV24-1 CAIDDGQGYEQYF TGTGCCATAGATGACGGACAGGGGTACGAGCAGTACTTC
- TRBJ2-7 many TRBV5-1 CASSLEVPGDEQYF TGCGCCAGCAGCTTGGAGGTCCCCGGGGACGAGCAGTACTTC
- TRBJ2-2 many TRBV29-1 CSVEAGVGELFF TGCAGCGTTGAAGCGGGAGTCGGGGAGCTGTTTTTT
TRBD2 TRBJ2-1 few TRBV6-4 CASSGLGLAGEGSYNEQFF TGTGCCAGCAGTGGCTTGGGACTAGCGGGCGAGGGCTCCTACAATGAGCAGTTCTTC